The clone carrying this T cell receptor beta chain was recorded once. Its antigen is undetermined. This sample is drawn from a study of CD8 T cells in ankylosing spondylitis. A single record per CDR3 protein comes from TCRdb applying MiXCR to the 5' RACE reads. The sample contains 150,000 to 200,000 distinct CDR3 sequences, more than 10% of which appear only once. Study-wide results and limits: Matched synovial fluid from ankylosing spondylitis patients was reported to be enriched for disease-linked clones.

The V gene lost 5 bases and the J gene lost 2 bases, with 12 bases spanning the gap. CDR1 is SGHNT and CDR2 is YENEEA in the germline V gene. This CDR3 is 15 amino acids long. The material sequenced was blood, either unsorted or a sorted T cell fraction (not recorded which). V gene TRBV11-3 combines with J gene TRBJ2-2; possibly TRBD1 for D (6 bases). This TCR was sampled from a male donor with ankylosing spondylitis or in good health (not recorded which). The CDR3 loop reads CASSGTGFNTGELFF. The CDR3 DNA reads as TGTGCCAGCAGCGGCACAGGGTTCAACACCGGGGAGCTGTTTTTT.